This is a list of T cell receptor beta chains from one sample in a study. MiXCR, run by TCRdb on the 5' RACE reads, gives a single entry per CDR3 protein. Counted here are roughly 50,000 distinct CDR3 sequences, approximately 17% occurring once; the ten biggest clones make up 2% to 2.5%. Source material: naive CD4+ T cells sorted from blood. Receptors were obtained from a female donor with breast cancer. Each CDR3 is given with its conserved first and last residue. Each record gives: V gene, clone size, J gene, D gene, CDR3 DNA, CDR3 protein. The D gene is left open where the match is weak. Only part of the rows carry a size: once, few, many, or a class if the clone is expanded.

v_gene: TRBV7-2; abundance: many; j_gene: TRBJ2-3; d_gene: .; CDR3nt: TGTGCCAGCAGCCCTTGGAGTGGGGGGTCAGATACGCAGTATTTT; CDR3aa: CASSPWSGGSDTQYF
v_gene: TRBV7-9; abundance: .; j_gene: TRBJ1-1; d_gene: TRBD1; CDR3nt: TGTGCCAGCAGGGCCGGGACAGGGGATTCCGCTGAAGCTCTCTTT; CDR3aa: CASRAGTGDSAEALF
v_gene: TRBV12-3/TRBV12-4; abundance: few; j_gene: TRBJ2-4; d_gene: .; CDR3nt: TGTGCCAGCAGTTTTTCAGCGGGCCACAAAAACATTCAGTACTTC; CDR3aa: CASSFSAGHKNIQYF
v_gene: TRBV7-9; abundance: few; j_gene: TRBJ1-4; d_gene: .; CDR3nt: TGTGCCAGCAGCAAAGACCGGTCCAATGAAAAACTGTTTTTT; CDR3aa: CASSKDRSNEKLFF
v_gene: TRBV6-5; abundance: .; j_gene: TRBJ2-2; d_gene: .; CDR3nt: TGTGCCAGCAGTTACTGGCTAGCGGGTGTCGGACAGGACACCGGGGAGCTGTTTTTT; CDR3aa: CASSYWLAGVGQDTGELFF
v_gene: TRBV29-1; abundance: many; j_gene: TRBJ1-2; d_gene: TRBD1; CDR3nt: TGCAGCGTTGGGGGACCCCGGACAGGGGTCTATGGCTACACCTTC; CDR3aa: CSVGGPRTGVYGYTF
v_gene: TRBV2; abundance: .; j_gene: TRBJ2-1; d_gene: TRBD1; CDR3nt: TGTGCCAGCGGGGGACAGGGGGGGTACAATGAGCAGTTCTTC; CDR3aa: CASGGQGGYNEQFF
v_gene: TRBV7-8; abundance: few; j_gene: TRBJ2-3; d_gene: TRBD2; CDR3nt: TGTGCCAGCAGTCCCCTAGCGGGGACTAGCACAGATACGCAGTATTTT; CDR3aa: CASSPLAGTSTDTQYF
v_gene: TRBV7-2; abundance: .; j_gene: TRBJ1-2; d_gene: TRBD1; CDR3nt: TGTGCCAGCAGCTTTCAGGGGGCCTCGGGCGGCTACACCTTC; CDR3aa: CASSFQGASGGYTF
v_gene: TRBV10-3; abundance: many; j_gene: TRBJ2-5; d_gene: .; CDR3nt: TGTGCCATCAGTGAAATACCCGAAGAGACCCAGTACTTC; CDR3aa: CAISEIPEETQYF
v_gene: TRBV7-2; abundance: .; j_gene: TRBJ1-6; d_gene: .; CDR3nt: TGTGCCAGCAGCTTAGCGCTCAAACAGCCTAATTCACCCCTCCACTTT; CDR3aa: CASSLALKQPNSPLHF
v_gene: TRBV5-1; abundance: .; j_gene: TRBJ1-5; d_gene: .; CDR3nt: TGCGCCAGCAGCTTGGGTGCCGGGGAGAGGGGTCAGCCCCAGCATTTT; CDR3aa: CASSLGAGERGQPQHF
v_gene: TRBV5-1; abundance: many; j_gene: TRBJ2-4; d_gene: TRBD2; CDR3nt: TGCGCCAGCAGCTTGATTGGACTAGGTGAAAAAAACATTCAGTACTTC; CDR3aa: CASSLIGLGEKNIQYF
v_gene: TRBV4-3; abundance: .; j_gene: TRBJ2-2; d_gene: .; CDR3nt: TGCGCCAGCAGCCAAGAAGGGACAATCGCCGGGGAGCTGTTTTTT; CDR3aa: CASSQEGTIAGELFF
v_gene: TRBV12-3/TRBV12-4; abundance: .; j_gene: TRBJ2-7; d_gene: .; CDR3nt: TGTGCCAGCAGTTTGATGGACTGGGAGCAGTACTTC; CDR3aa: CASSLMDWEQYF
v_gene: TRBV20-1; abundance: few; j_gene: TRBJ2-7; d_gene: .; CDR3nt: TGCAGTGCTAGTAGGCAGGGGACCTACGAGCAGTACTTC; CDR3aa: CSASRQGTYEQYF
v_gene: TRBV7-8; abundance: many; j_gene: TRBJ1-1; d_gene: .; CDR3nt: TGTGCCAGCAGCTTAGGGGCAAACGTTCCACCGAGGGCTTTCTTT; CDR3aa: CASSLGANVPPRAFF
v_gene: TRBV5-1; abundance: .; j_gene: TRBJ2-3; d_gene: TRBD2; CDR3nt: TGCGCCAGCAGGACTAGCGCGAGCACAGATACGCAGTATTTT; CDR3aa: CASRTSASTDTQYF
v_gene: TRBV5-1; abundance: .; j_gene: TRBJ2-5; d_gene: TRBD1; CDR3nt: TGCGCCAGCACAGGGGGCGGTGAGACCCAGTACTTC; CDR3aa: CASTGGGETQYF
v_gene: TRBV5-1; abundance: few; j_gene: TRBJ1-3; d_gene: TRBD1; CDR3nt: TGCGCCAGCAGCACCGGACAGGGGGCTTCCGCCTCTGGAAACACCATATATTTT; CDR3aa: CASSTGQGASASGNTIYF
v_gene: TRBV6-5; abundance: .; j_gene: TRBJ2-3; d_gene: TRBD2; CDR3nt: TGTGCCAGCATGCGCGGGCGGGGGGCAGATACGCAGTATTTT; CDR3aa: CASMRGRGADTQYF
v_gene: TRBV20-1; abundance: many; j_gene: TRBJ2-7; d_gene: .; CDR3nt: TGCAGTGCTTACTACAACGAGCAGTACTTC; CDR3aa: CSAYYNEQYF
v_gene: TRBV5-1; abundance: .; j_gene: TRBJ2-1; d_gene: .; CDR3nt: TGCGCCAGCAGCTTAACAGGGTCTCGGGTTGGTGAGCAGTTCTTC; CDR3aa: CASSLTGSRVGEQFF
v_gene: TRBV7-2; abundance: few; j_gene: TRBJ2-2; d_gene: .; CDR3nt: TGTGCCAGCAGCTTGGGCGGGGCGAACACCGGGGAGCTGTTTTTT; CDR3aa: CASSLGGANTGELFF
v_gene: TRBV6-2/TRBV6-3; abundance: many; j_gene: TRBJ2-2; d_gene: .; CDR3nt: TGTGCCAGCAAACCACCGAGGACAGGGACGACTAGCGTGGCCGGGGAGCTGTTTTTT; CDR3aa: CASKPPRTGTTSVAGELFF
v_gene: TRBV20-1; abundance: .; j_gene: TRBJ2-1; d_gene: TRBD1; CDR3nt: TGCAGTGCGGACCGGGACAGGGGCGATGAGCAGTTCTTC; CDR3aa: CSADRDRGDEQFF
v_gene: TRBV5-1; abundance: many; j_gene: TRBJ2-7; d_gene: .; CDR3nt: TGCGCCAGCAGGGCACCAACGGACGAGCAGTACTTC; CDR3aa: CASRAPTDEQYF
v_gene: TRBV20-1; abundance: .; j_gene: TRBJ2-1; d_gene: .; CDR3nt: TGCAGTGCTACCGGGCCAGGGATCTACAATGAGCAGTTCTTC; CDR3aa: CSATGPGIYNEQFF
v_gene: TRBV5-1; abundance: many; j_gene: TRBJ2-1; d_gene: .; CDR3nt: TGCGCCAGCAGCTTGGAGGCTGGGGGCTACAATGAGCAGTTCTTC; CDR3aa: CASSLEAGGYNEQFF
v_gene: TRBV29-1; abundance: few; j_gene: TRBJ1-1; d_gene: .; CDR3nt: TGCAGCGTGGGCGAGGACGGCCCTGGAGCTTTCTTT; CDR3aa: CSVGEDGPGAFF
v_gene: TRBV29-1; abundance: many; j_gene: TRBJ1-2; d_gene: .; CDR3nt: TGCAGCCTTCGGGTAGGGAACTATGGCTACACCTTC; CDR3aa: CSLRVGNYGYTF
v_gene: TRBV12-3/TRBV12-4; abundance: few; j_gene: TRBJ1-2; d_gene: TRBD1; CDR3nt: TGTGCCAGCAGGGGACAGGAGGACTATGGCTACACCTTC; CDR3aa: CASRGQEDYGYTF
v_gene: TRBV28; abundance: few; j_gene: TRBJ2-7; d_gene: TRBD2; CDR3nt: TGTGCCAGCAGCATTCCGGGACTAGGTGTCTACGAGCAGTACTTC; CDR3aa: CASSIPGLGVYEQYF
v_gene: TRBV6-5; abundance: few; j_gene: TRBJ1-1; d_gene: .; CDR3nt: TGTGCCAGCAGCAAAAAAGGGGGGGGAACTTTCTTT; CDR3aa: CASSKKGGGTFF
v_gene: TRBV15; abundance: few; j_gene: TRBJ1-4; d_gene: .; CDR3nt: TGTGCCCCCAGCAGCCAGGGTGGGAAACTGTTTTTT; CDR3aa: CAPSSQGGKLFF
v_gene: TRBV5-1; abundance: .; j_gene: TRBJ1-1; d_gene: TRBD1; CDR3nt: TGCGCCAGCAGCTGGGGACAGACGAACACTGAAGCTTTCTTT; CDR3aa: CASSWGQTNTEAFF
v_gene: TRBV5-1; abundance: few; j_gene: TRBJ2-7; d_gene: .; CDR3nt: TGCGCCAGCAGCTCCGGGGGGCGGGAGCCCTACGAGCAGTACTTC; CDR3aa: CASSSGGREPYEQYF
v_gene: TRBV5-5; abundance: .; j_gene: TRBJ2-3; d_gene: .; CDR3nt: TGTGCCAGCAGCTTGCCATCAACCACAGATACGCAGTATTTT; CDR3aa: CASSLPSTTDTQYF
v_gene: TRBV12-3/TRBV12-4; abundance: .; j_gene: TRBJ2-1; d_gene: TRBD2; CDR3nt: TGTGCCAGCAGTACACTAGCGCTAAGCTCCTACAATGAGCAGTTCTTC; CDR3aa: CASSTLALSSYNEQFF
v_gene: TRBV6-5; abundance: few; j_gene: TRBJ1-3; d_gene: .; CDR3nt: TGTGCCAGCAGCAAGGGGGGCACCATATATTTT; CDR3aa: CASSKGGTIYF
v_gene: TRBV6-5; abundance: .; j_gene: TRBJ2-7; d_gene: .; CDR3nt: TGTGCCGGCCGTAGACCCGGGACAGCCCAGGGAGGCGAGCAGTACTTC; CDR3aa: CAGRRPGTAQGGEQYF